These 21 T cell receptor beta chains came from one sample sequenced in a study of blood T cells in healthy people across ages. It was with a sample-barcoded 5' primer and a J-beta primer mix that a second PCR of roughly 6 to 12 cycles was run. TCRdb re-analysed the 5' RACE reads in MiXCR, keeping a single row per CDR3 protein. This repertoire shows some 640,000 distinct CDR3 sequences, about half found once; its top ten account for roughly a third. The sample consisted of blood. The receptors were sampled from a woman aged 60 to 75 in good health.

This clonotype appeared a few times. The genes are TRBV7-2 and TRBJ2-7; a possible D gene is TRBD1 (6 bases). The CDR3 totals 14 residues. Trimming cost V 4 bases and J 4 bases, with 14 bases left between them. Germline assignment: CDR1 SGHTA and CDR2 FQGNSA. CDR3 loop: CASSSSGTRYEQYF. CDR3 bases: TGTGCCAGCAGCTCTTCCGGGACACGGTACGAGCAGTACTTC.

This chain uses TRBV12-3 or TRBV12-4 with TRBJ2-7, with D possibly being TRBD2 (6 bases). Trimming cost V 5 bases and J 11 bases, with 13 bases left between them. CDR3 length: 11 residues. The CDR3 protein is CASSIRDSKYF. In DNA form, the CDR3 reads TGTGCCAGCAGTATACGGGACTCGAAGTACTTC.

On this clonotype itself: Its ends do not fully match the called genes, so a read error is possible. This chain uses TRBV12-3 or TRBV12-4 with TRBJ2-3; no clear D. The CDR3 covers 14 residues. The CDR3 DNA follows: TGTGCCAGCAGTTTAACAGTAGCAGCAGATACGGAGTATTTT. This translates into CASSLTVAADTEYF.

The chain carries TRBV7-2 and TRBJ2-1; 7 positions agree with TRBD1. The CDR3 sequence is 15 residues long. The V and J ends lost 4 bases and 4 bases, in that order; junction bases with no gene match: 7. Germline V gene data show CDR1 as SGHTA and CDR2 as FQGNSA. In DNA form, the CDR3 reads TGTGCCAGCAGCTCGTCCCGGGACAGATACAATGAGCAGTTCTTC. It specifies CASSSSRDRYNEQFF.

The rearrangement links TRBV7-2 to TRBJ2-2, with D perhaps being TRBD1 or TRBD2 (5 bases each). V lost 5 bases to trimming and J lost 6 bases, with 16 bases between them. The CDR3 covers 15 residues. Per the germline V gene, CDR1 is SGHTA and CDR2 is FQGNSA. CDR3 sequence reads: CASSLRGVRAGELFF. The CDR3 DNA is TGTGCCAGCAGCCTAAGGGGAGTTAGGGCCGGGGAGCTGTTTTTT.

This chain connects TRBV5-1 to TRBJ1-3, with D possibly matching TRBD1 (5 bases). V gave up 4 bases and J gave up 0 bases, with 14 bases separating them. Germline V gene lookup returns CDR1 SGHRS and CDR2 YFSETQ. CDR3 size: 16 residues. CDR3 bases: TGCGCCAGCAGCGTGGCGGGGGAGAGCTCTGGAAACACCATATATTTT. Encoded protein: CASSVAGESSGNTIYF. Full variable domain (remainder filled in from reference TRBV5-1 and TRBJ1-3): KAGVTQTPRYLIKTRGQQVTLSCSPISGHRSVSWYQQTPGQGLQFLFEYFSETQRNKGNFPGRFSGRQFSNSRSEMNVSTLELGDSALYLCASSVAGESSGNTIYFGEGSWLTVV.

This clonotype was counted at least ten times. The genes are TRBV12-3 or TRBV12-4 and TRBJ2-1; 8 nucleotides match TRBD2. The CDR3 runs to 15 residues. V was clipped by 6 bases and J by 5 bases; unmatched bases: 9. The CDR3 sequence is CASSPSGRKNNEQFF. The CDR3 DNA reads TGTGCCAGCAGCCCGAGCGGGAGAAAAAACAATGAGCAGTTCTTC.

The V and J genes are TRBV29-1 and TRBJ1-1, with a possible D match to TRBD1 (5 bases). Trimming took off 4 bases at V and 3 bases at J, with 15 bases between the two ends. There are 14 residues in the CDR3. Germline CDR1 and CDR2: SQVTM and ANQGSEA. The CDR3 sequence: CSVGPGMGYTEAFF. The CDR3 region has the DNA TGCAGCGTTGGGCCAGGGATGGGGTACACTGAAGCTTTCTTT.

The CDR3 loop is CASSKRQGANTEAFF. The CDR3 bases are TGTGCCAGCAGCAAAAGACAGGGGGCGAACACTGAAGCTTTCTTT. The chain has TRBV7-2 and TRBJ1-1; 10 bases agree with TRBD1. J lost 1 base, V lost 5 bases, and 4 bases had no gene match. The CDR3 covers 15 residues. Germline values: CDR1 SGHTA, CDR2 FQGNSA.

This clonotype appeared a single time. The chain employs TRBV7-3 and TRBJ1-1; D remains unclear. From germline, CDR1 is SGHTA and CDR2 FQGTGA. CDR3 length equals 13 residues. V gave up 1 base and J gave up 4 bases, with 7 bases separating them. CDR3 residues: CASSLIVATEAFF. In DNA form, the CDR3 reads TGTGCCAGCAGCTTAATAGTCGCCACTGAAGCTTTCTTT. Based on the CDR3 plus reference TRBV7-3 and TRBJ1-1, the full variable domain is GAGVSQTPSNKVTEKGKYVELRCDPISGHTALYWYRQSLGQGPEFLIYFQGTGAADDSGLPNDRFFAVRPEGSVSTLKIQRTERGDSAVYLCASSLIVATEAFFGQGTRLTVV.

The gene calls are TRBV5-4 and TRBJ2-7, with 12 bases identical to TRBD2. The CDR3 consists of 15 residues. With 4 bases clipped from V and 2 bases from J, the junction kept 4 bases outside the gene matches. From germline, CDR1 is SGHNT and CDR2 YYREEE (reference sequence). The CDR3 loop is CASSTRTSGAYEQYF. CDR3 coding DNA: TGTGCCAGCAGCACTAGGACTAGCGGGGCCTACGAGCAGTACTTC. Combining the CDR3 with reference TRBV5-4 and TRBJ2-7 gives the whole variable domain ETGVTQSPTHLIKTRGQQVTLRCSSQSGHNTVSWYQQALGQGPQFIFQYYREEENGRGNFPPRFSGLQFPNYSSELNVNALELDDSALYLCASSTRTSGAYEQYFGPGTRLTVT.

The chain is built from TRBV6-2 or TRBV6-3 and TRBJ1-1; TRBD1 aligns across 9 bases. This CDR3 comprises 18 residues. V trimming: 7 bases; J trimming: 0 bases; junction bases outside the gene matches: 15. Looked up from germline, CDR1 is MNHEY and CDR2 is SVGEGT. This chain's CDR3 is CASTRGLGTGTMNTEAFF. The CDR3 DNA reads as TGTGCCAGCACCCGGGGTTTAGGGACAGGGACGATGAACACTGAAGCTTTCTTT.

V gene TRBV4-3 combines with J gene TRBJ2-3, with TRBD2 matching over 10 bases. The CDR3 totals 18 residues. Trimming took 0 bases from V and 0 from J; bases not matched to a gene: 6. Germline CDR1 reads LGHNA; CDR2 reads YSLEER. In DNA, the CDR3 is TGCGCCAGCAGCCAAGAGGAGACTAGCGGGCTAAGCACAGATACGCAGTATTTT. Amino acids: CASSQEETSGLSTDTQYF.

The chain joins TRBV5-6 to TRBJ2-5; TRBD2 might be the D (6 bases). This CDR3 has 14 amino acids. CDR1 and CDR2 from the germline V gene are SGHDT and YYEEEE. Deletions cut 10 bases from V and 2 bases from J, with 18 bases between. The CDR3 spells CAGGLLETQETQYF. As DNA, the CDR3 is TGTGCCGGCGGACTACTAGAGACTCAAGAGACCCAGTACTTC. Looking up the rest from reference TRBV5-6 and TRBJ2-5 gives the full variable domain: DAGVTQSPTHLIKTRGQQVTLRCSPKSGHDTVSWYQQALGQGPQFIFQYYEEEERQRGNFPDRFSGHQFPNYSSELNVNALLLGDSALYLCAGGLLETQETQYFGPGTRLLVL.

The chain couples TRBV12-3 or TRBV12-4 to TRBJ2-1; 10 nucleotides align to TRBD1. The CDR3 consists of 16 residues. V dropped 3 bases and J dropped 4; count of bases not matched to a gene: 6. DNA for the CDR3: TGTGCCAGCAGTTTCCTGGGACAGGGGCGTTACAATGAGCAGTTCTTC. Translated: CASSFLGQGRYNEQFF.

This clonotype was counted a few times. The chain recombines TRBV9 with TRBJ2-1; D remains ambiguous. CDR3 length: 15 residues. V lost 0 bases and J 1 base, leaving 8 bases between the germline ends. The germline V gene encodes CDR1 SGDLS and CDR2 YYNGEE. The CDR3 nucleotides read TGTGCCAGCAGCGTAGTTTCGGTTTCCTACAATGAGCAGTTCTTC. Its protein product is CASSVVSVSYNEQFF. Full variable domain (remainder filled in from reference TRBV9 and TRBJ2-1): DSGVTQTPKHLITATGQRVTLRCSPRSGDLSVYWYQQSLDQGLQFLIQYYNGEERAKGNILERFSAQQFPDLHSELNLSSLELGDSALYFCASSVVSVSYNEQFFGPGTRLTVL.

In DNA, the CDR3 is TGTGCCATCATGCCCAGCACTAGCGGGAGAACGAATGAGCAGTTCTTC. It specifies CAIMPSTSGRTNEQFF. The V call is TRBV10-3, the J call TRBJ2-1; 11 nucleotides align to TRBD2. The CDR3 extends over 16 amino acids. CDR1 and CDR2 (germline): ENHRY, SYGVKD. J lost 7 bases, V lost 7 bases, and 12 bases had no gene match.

The chain recombines TRBV6-1 with TRBJ1-2; TRBD1 agrees at 11 bases. Trimming cost V 7 bases and J 8 bases; bases outside gene matches: 12. The CDR3 has 15 residues. Germline-derived CDR1 and CDR2 are MNHNS and SASEGT. CDR3 bases: TGTGCCAGCACCCTTACACGGACAGGGGGCGACGGCTACACCTTC. This gives the protein CASTLTRTGGDGYTF.

This clonotype appeared a few times. The chain is built from TRBV20-1 and TRBJ2-1; 8 bases match TRBD2. Germline CDR1 is DFQATT and CDR2 is SNEGSKA (reference sequence). V trimming: 6 bases; J trimming: 9 bases; junction bases outside the gene matches: 10. The CDR3 sequence is 13 residues long. CDR3 protein: CSARSGSRGEQFF. For the CDR3, the DNA is TGCAGTGCGAGGAGCGGGAGCAGGGGTGAGCAGTTCTTC.

Comments on this clonotype: A clone one base away is much larger, so this may be a read error. The chain employs TRBV20-1 and TRBJ2-5; TRBD2 might be the D (5 bases). Germline V lookup: CDR1 DFQATT, CDR2 SNEGSKA (reference sequence). The V and J ends lost 7 bases and 11 bases respectively, with 20 bases between them. This CDR3 has 12 residues. CDR3 DNA: TGCAGTGGGAGACTACGCTATTCCGCGCAGTACTTC. As protein: CSGRLRYSAQYF.

The chain uses TRBV7-2 and TRBJ1-2; 8 nucleotides line up with TRBD1. This CDR3 is built from 15 residues. V lost 1 base, J lost 4 bases, and 5 bases stayed unmatched. Per the germline V gene, CDR1 is SGHTA and CDR2 is FQGNSA. The CDR3 DNA reads as TGTGCCAGCAGCTTAGGCGGACAGGGTTCCTATGGCTACACCTTC. It is translated as CASSLGGQGSYGYTF.